This T cell receptor (beta chain) stems from a study of CD8 T cells in ankylosing spondylitis. Looked up from germline, CDR1 is DFQATT and CDR2 is SNEGSKA (reference sequence). Trimming at V came to 6 bases and at J to 3 bases, leaving 8 bases not matched to a gene. The CDR3 runs to 14 residues. TCRdb redid the calling of the 5' RACE reads with MiXCR, one entry per CDR3 protein. The table records over 100,000 distinct CDR3 sequences, 7% of them present only once. Many counts were recorded for this clonotype. Sequenced: blood, either unsorted or a sorted T cell fraction (not recorded which). This clonotype was sampled from a male donor with ankylosing spondylitis or in good health (not recorded which). The chain couples TRBV20-1 to TRBJ1-5, with 7 nucleotides matching TRBD1. Here the CDR3 reads CSAAGTEPNQPQHF. DNA of the CDR3: TGCAGTGCAGCCGGGACAGAGCCCAATCAGCCCCAGCATTTT.